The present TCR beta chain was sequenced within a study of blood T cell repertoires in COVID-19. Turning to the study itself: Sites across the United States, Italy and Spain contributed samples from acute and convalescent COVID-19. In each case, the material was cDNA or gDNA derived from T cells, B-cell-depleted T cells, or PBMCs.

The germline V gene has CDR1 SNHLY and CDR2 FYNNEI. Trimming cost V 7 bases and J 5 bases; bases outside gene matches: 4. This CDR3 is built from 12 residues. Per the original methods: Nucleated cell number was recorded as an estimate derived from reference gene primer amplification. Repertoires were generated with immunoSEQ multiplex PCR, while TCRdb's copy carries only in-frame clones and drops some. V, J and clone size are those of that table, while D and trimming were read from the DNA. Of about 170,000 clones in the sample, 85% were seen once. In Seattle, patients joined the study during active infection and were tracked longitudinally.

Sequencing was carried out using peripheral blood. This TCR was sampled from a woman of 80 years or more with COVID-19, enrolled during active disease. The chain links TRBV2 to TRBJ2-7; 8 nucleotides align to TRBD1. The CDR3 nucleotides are TGTGCCAGCAATGGACAGGGTAACGAGCAGTACTTC. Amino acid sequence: CASNGQGNEQYF.